The 30 T cell receptor beta chains below come from one sample, sequenced in a study of shared clonotypes between healthy human individuals. Repertoires were generated with immunoSEQ multiplex PCR, while TCRdb's copy carries only in-frame clones and drops some. The top ten hold 0.13% to 0.15% of the sample, which has millions of clones, approximately 90% seen once. The sample consisted of naive CD4+ T cells sorted from blood. The sample's subset: CD45RA+ positively selected. The receptors stem from a man aged 18 to 29 in good health.

The V gene is TRBV5-1, the J gene TRBJ2-7; D is possibly TRBD2 (6 bases). The CDR3 loop spans 15 amino acids. V lost 0 bases, J lost 0 bases, and 10 bases lay in between. Germline V lookup: CDR1 SGHRS, CDR2 YFSETQ. CDR3 amino acids: CASSLEEGFSYEQYF. In DNA form, the CDR3 reads TGCGCCAGCAGCTTGGAGGAGGGTTTCTCCTACGAGCAGTACTTC. The variable domain in full, completed from reference TRBV5-1 and TRBJ2-7, reads KAGVTQTPRYLIKTRGQQVTLSCSPISGHRSVSWYQQTPGQGLQFLFEYFSETQRNKGNFPGRFSGRQFSNSRSEMNVSTLELGDSALYLCASSLEEGFSYEQYFGPGTRLTVT.

The chain joins TRBV19 to TRBJ1-1, with a tentative D call TRBD1 (6 bases). Per germline, CDR1 LNHDA and CDR2 SQIVND (reference sequence). V lost 3 bases and J lost 5, with 25 bases in between. The CDR3 consists of 18 residues. This CDR3 reads CASSIPGTLLRWRTEAFF. The CDR3 region has the DNA TGTGCCAGTAGTATCCCCGGGACACTCTTGAGGTGGCGGACTGAAGCTTTCTTT.

V and J are TRBV21-1 and TRBJ1-2; TRBD1, the table's D call, lacks a check against the DNA. TRBV21-1 is listed as a pseudogene. CDR3 length: 16 amino acids. CDR3 nucleotides: TGTGCCAGCAGCAAAGTGGGAGGGGACAGGGGTAAAGGCTACACCTTC. Amino acids: CASSKVGGDRGKGYTF.

This clone was seen once. The chain links TRBV6-5 to TRBJ1-2; 8 bases map to TRBD1. V was pared by 5 bases and J by 8 bases, with 10 bases of the junction left unmatched. CDR3 length: 14 amino acids. Per germline, CDR1 MNHEY and CDR2 SVGAGI. CDR3 sequence: CASSITPTGAGYTF. The CDR3 DNA follows: TGTGCCAGCAGTATTACCCCGACAGGGGCCGGCTACACCTTC.

The V call is TRBV5-6, the J call TRBJ1-3; D unclear. CDR1 and CDR2 (germline): SGHDT, YYEEEE. This CDR3 has 15 residues. V lost 2 bases and J lost 0, with 9 bases in between. In nucleotides, the CDR3 is TGTGCCAGCAGCTTTATAGCGAGCTCTGGAAACACCATATATTTT. Translating it yields CASSFIASSGNTIYF.

This chain connects TRBV6-1 to TRBJ2-2, with D maybe TRBD1 (6 bases). CDR3 length: 17 residues. In germline, CDR1 is MNHNS, CDR2 SASEGT. Between the trimmed V and J ends, which lost 4 bases and 1 base, there was a span of 16 bases. The DNA of the CDR3 is TGTGCCAGCAGTGCCCTCCTAGGGGGATTGAACACCGGGGAGCTGTTTTTT. Translating it yields CASSALLGGLNTGELFF.

The chain uses TRBV2 and TRBJ2-7; perhaps D is TRBD1 or TRBD2 (7 bases each). The CDR3 is made up of 16 amino acids. V lost 3 bases to trimming and J lost 1 base, with 16 bases between them. CDR1 is SNHLY and CDR2 is FYNNEI in the germline V gene. The chain's CDR3 is CASSDSRGGPSYEQYF. The CDR3 coding sequence is TGTGCCAGCAGTGATTCCAGGGGGGGACCTTCCTACGAGCAGTACTTC.

V gene TRBV5-4 combines with J gene TRBJ2-1; TRBD2 matches at 11 bases. Trimming cost V 4 bases and J 7 bases; bases outside gene matches: 7. There are 15 residues in the CDR3. CDR1 and CDR2 (germline): SGHNT, YYREEE (reference sequence). The CDR3 nucleotides are TGTGCCAGCAGCGTTAGCGGGGGGGCGGTTAATGAGCAGTTCTTC. The encoded protein is CASSVSGGAVNEQFF.

The gene calls are TRBV4-1 and TRBJ2-1; D is perhaps TRBD2 (7 bases). This CDR3 comprises 16 residues. V dropped 4 bases and J dropped 1 base, with 14 bases sitting between them. The V gene's germline CDR1 is MGHRA and CDR2 YSYEKL. The DNA of the CDR3 is TGCGCCAGCAGCCTAGGGGGGGCTACGTCCTACAATGAGCAGTTCTTC. It is translated as CASSLGGATSYNEQFF.

Concerning this clone itself: Different DNA sequences within this sample yield the same CDR3. The chain recombines TRBV30 with TRBJ2-5; TRBD1 aligns across 11 bases. Germline CDR1 is GTSNPN and CDR2 is SVGIG (reference sequence). This CDR3 spans 13 amino acids. V lost 5 bases to trimming and J lost 2 bases; unmatched junction nucleotides: 1. CDR3 region: CAWGTGGQETQYF. CDR3 nucleotides: TGTGCCTGGGGGACAGGGGGGCAAGAGACCCAGTACTTC.

V gene TRBV18 combines with J gene TRBJ1-4, with D perhaps TRBD1 (5 bases). V was trimmed by 0 bases and J by 7 bases, leaving 9 bases between them. The CDR3 consists of 14 residues. Germline assignment: CDR1 KGHSH and CDR2 LQKENI. The CDR3 here is CASSPPPGGEKLFF. CDR3 sequence (DNA): TGTGCCAGCTCACCACCGCCCGGGGGTGAAAAACTGTTTTTT.

The chain joins TRBV5-6 to TRBJ1-4; D perhaps matches TRBD1 (6 bases). Looked up from germline, CDR1 is SGHDT and CDR2 is YYEEEE. The CDR3 covers 14 residues. V gave up 4 bases and J gave up 5 bases, with 12 bases separating them. The DNA for the CDR3 is TGTGCCAGCAGCCTGACAGGCCCCAATGAAAAACTGTTTTTT. This codes for CASSLTGPNEKLFF. Full variable domain (rest looked up from reference TRBV5-6 and TRBJ1-4): DAGVTQSPTHLIKTRGQQVTLRCSPKSGHDTVSWYQQALGQGPQFIFQYYEEEERQRGNFPDRFSGHQFPNYSSELNVNALLLGDSALYLCASSLTGPNEKLFFGSGTQLSVL.

CDR3 loop: CASSRGLAVETQYF. CDR3 bases: TGTGCCAGCAGTAGGGGACTAGCCGTAGAGACCCAGTACTTC. The rearrangement links TRBV6-1 to TRBJ2-5, with 9 bases fitting TRBD2. Trimming cost V 5 bases and J 4 bases; bases outside gene matches: 5. The CDR3 length is 14 residues. CDR1 is MNHNS and CDR2 is SASEGT in the germline V gene.

A note on this clone: Other nucleotide sequences in the sample specify the same CDR3. The genes are TRBV30 and TRBJ1-5; perhaps TRBD1 as D (5 bases). In germline, CDR1 is GTSNPN, CDR2 SVGIG (reference sequence). Trimming left V 0 bases short and J 1 base short, with 10 bases between. This CDR3 has 15 amino acids. The CDR3 loop reads CAWSVPGVSNQPQHF. CDR3 nucleotide sequence: TGTGCCTGGAGTGTACCGGGGGTGAGCAATCAGCCCCAGCATTTT. Complete variable domain (other parts from reference TRBV30 and TRBJ1-5): SQTIHQWPATLVQPVGSPLSLECTVEGTSNPNLYWYRQAAGRGLQLLFYSVGIGQISSEVPQNLSASRPQDRQFILSSKKLLLSDSGFYLCAWSVPGVSNQPQHFGDGTRLSIL.

The rearrangement joins TRBV5-5 to TRBJ1-2; the D gene is possibly TRBD1 (5 bases). The germline V and J ends were trimmed by 2 bases and 4 bases, with 15 bases remaining between them. This CDR3 has 15 amino acids. Germline lookup yields CDR1 SGHKS and CDR2 YYEKEE (reference sequence). The CDR3 sequence is CASSFSVGQSYGYTF. CDR3 DNA: TGTGCCAGCAGCTTTTCGGTGGGGCAAAGCTATGGCTACACCTTC. The full variable domain, in which reference TRBV5-5 and TRBJ1-2 provide the parts outside the CDR3, is DAGVTQSPTHLIKTRGQQVTLRCSPISGHKSVSWYQQVLGQGPQFIFQYYEKEERGRGNFPDRFSARQFPNYSSELNVNALLLGDSALYLCASSFSVGQSYGYTFGSGTRLTVV.

In this sample, this clone turned up once. The chain uses TRBV10-3 and TRBJ2-7, with 8 bases lining up with TRBD1. CDR1 is ENHRY and CDR2 is SYGVKD in the germline V gene. This CDR3 comprises 15 residues. J was trimmed by 2 bases and V by 3 bases; bases with no gene match: 6. CDR3 bases: TGTGCCATCAGTGACAAAGGACAGGGAACCTACGAGCAGTACTTC. Translated, it gives CAISDKGQGTYEQYF.

This chain joins TRBV18 and TRBJ2-2, with 7 bases matching TRBD1. This CDR3 comprises 18 residues. J was trimmed by 6 bases and V by 1 base; bases with no gene match: 14. Germline V gene lookup returns CDR1 KGHSH and CDR2 LQKENI. In DNA form, the CDR3 reads TGTGCCAGCTCACCACGGAGAGGGGGCGAGAATATATCCGGGGAGCTGTTTTTT. The encoded protein is CASSPRRGGENISGELFF.

The rearrangement uses TRBV6-5 and TRBJ1-6; possible D gene TRBD1, 5 bases. This CDR3 contains 14 residues. V was clipped by 5 bases and J by 8 bases, with 13 bases between them. Germline lookup yields CDR1 MNHEY and CDR2 SVGAGI. CDR3 protein: CASSPLGHDSPLHF. The CDR3 nucleotides read TGTGCCAGCAGTCCCTTGGGGCATGATTCACCCCTCCACTTT.

V usage is TRBV10-2 and J usage is TRBJ1-2; D not resolved. V lost 3 bases and J 6 bases, leaving 14 bases between the germline ends. This CDR3 region has 14 residues. Germline CDR1 and CDR2: WSHSY and SAAADI. CDR3 sequence reads: CASSDPGPWNGYTF. In DNA form, the CDR3 reads TGCGCCAGCAGTGATCCCGGACCTTGGAATGGCTACACCTTC.

The rearrangement links TRBV18 to TRBJ2-2; D is ambiguous. The germline V gene has CDR1 KGHSH and CDR2 LQKENI. The CDR3 is made up of 16 amino acids. V was trimmed by 3 bases and J by 2 bases, leaving 13 bases between them. The CDR3: CASSPKSQRNTGELFF. The DNA for the CDR3 is TGTGCCAGCTCACCGAAGAGTCAGCGTAACACCGGGGAGCTGTTTTTT.

The CDR3 is CASSYPGTANEKLFF. CDR3 DNA sequence: TGTGCCAGCAGTTACCCGGGGACAGCTAATGAAAAACTGTTTTTT. The genes are TRBV6-5 and TRBJ1-4; 7 bases are shared with TRBD1. The V and J ends lost 2 bases and 3 bases, in that order; junction bases with no gene match: 3. The CDR3 covers 15 residues. Germline lookup yields CDR1 MNHEY and CDR2 SVGAGI.

The chain has TRBV19 and TRBJ2-6, with D perhaps matching TRBD1 (6 bases). Trimming left V 5 bases short and J 0 bases short, with 11 bases between. This CDR3 is built from 16 residues. Germline V gene data show CDR1 as LNHDA and CDR2 as SQIVND (reference sequence). The CDR3 protein is CASSDTTGSGANVLTF. DNA for the CDR3: TGTGCCAGTAGTGATACGACAGGCTCTGGGGCCAACGTCCTGACTTTC.

This clone was observed a few times. The rearrangement links TRBV5-1 to TRBJ1-6; D gene unclear. This CDR3 spans 15 amino acids. Trimming left V 6 bases short and J 5 bases short, with 15 bases between. The germline gives CDR1 SGHRS, CDR2 YFSETQ. CDR3 in DNA: TGCGCCAGCATGTCTGGAGGGAAAAATAATTCACCCCTCCACTTT. Its translation is CASMSGGKNNSPLHF.

DNA of the CDR3: TGTGCCAGCAGCCAAGATGGCTCGGGACAGGGGGACGATGAGCAGTTCTTC. This gives the protein CASSQDGSGQGDDEQFF. The rearrangement links TRBV14 to TRBJ2-1; 11 bases agree with TRBD1. Germline values: CDR1 SGHDN, CDR2 FVKESK. The V and J ends lost 0 bases and 8 bases, in that order; junction bases with no gene match: 9. CDR3 size: 17 residues.

This chain joins TRBV18 and TRBJ1-2; D is ambiguous. Germline values: CDR1 KGHSH, CDR2 LQKENI. The CDR3 extends over 14 amino acids. V was cut by 3 bases and J by 5 bases, with 13 bases left in between. The CDR3, as DNA: TGTGCCAGCTCACCCCTGGGCCAACTTTATGGCTACACCTTC. Encoded protein: CASSPLGQLYGYTF. The full variable domain, its missing parts supplied by reference TRBV18 and TRBJ1-2, is NAGVMQNPRHLVRRRGQEARLRCSPMKGHSHVYWYRQLPEEGLKFMVYLQKENIIDESGMPKERFSAEFPKEGPSILRIQQVVRGDSAAYFCASSPLGQLYGYTFGSGTRLTVV.

The chain uses TRBV28 and TRBJ1-5; 7 bases line up with TRBD1. This CDR3 is 15 amino acids long. Germline assignment: CDR1 MDHEN and CDR2 SYDVKM. The junction had 6 bases not matched to a gene; V was cut back by 5 bases and J by 2 bases. The CDR3 DNA sequence: TGTGCCAGCAGTGGACAGGATTTGGGCAATCAGCCCCAGCATTTT. The encoded protein is CASSGQDLGNQPQHF.

The chain couples TRBV18 to TRBJ2-3; D gene unclear. V was cut by 0 bases and J by 4 bases, with 8 bases left in between. Germline V gene lookup returns CDR1 KGHSH and CDR2 LQKENI. The CDR3 has 14 residues. The CDR3 DNA is TGTGCCAGCTCACCACCCCGTCCCTCAGATACGCAGTATTTT. It yields the protein CASSPPRPSDTQYF.

Notes on this clone: The sample carries other DNA sequences with the same CDR3. The chain recombines TRBV6-5 with TRBJ2-7; D perhaps matches TRBD1 (5 bases). Germline CDR1 MNHEY, CDR2 SVGAGI. Deletions cut 0 bases from V and 1 base from J, with 13 bases between. The length of the CDR3 is 16 residues. CDR3: CASSYSGQGSSYEQYF. CDR3 DNA sequence: TGTGCCAGCAGTTACTCGGGGCAGGGATCGTCCTACGAGCAGTACTTC.

V and J are TRBV6-6 and TRBJ1-6, with 7 bases that match TRBD1. The CDR3 spans 11 residues. Per germline, CDR1 MNHNY and CDR2 SVGAGI (reference sequence). J lost 8 bases, V lost 11 bases, and 3 bases had no gene match. As DNA, the CDR3 is TGTGCCGCGCAGGGGGATTCACCCCTCCACTTT. Its translation: CAAQGDSPLHF.

This clone came up a few times. The chain couples TRBV2 to TRBJ1-5; D ambiguous. With 4 bases removed from V and 0 bases from J, the gap between germline ends came to 10 bases. The CDR3 runs 15 residues. Germline V gene data show CDR1 as SNHLY and CDR2 as FYNNEI. The CDR3 DNA follows: TGTGCCAGCAGTGTGGGCGGGGATAGCAATCAGCCCCAGCATTTT. It is translated as CASSVGGDSNQPQHF.